This is a list of T cell receptor beta chains from one sample in a study of blood T cell repertoires in COVID-19. Using immunoSEQ multiplex PCR, the repertoire was profiled, and TCRdb retains in-frame clones only, with some absent. The sample holds around 100,000 clones, more than 75% seen once. The sample comprised peripheral blood. The receptors were gathered from a human donor in a cohort sampled during active COVID-19. Each CDR3 is given with its conserved first and last residue. Fields, in order: J gene, D gene, clone size, V gene, CDR3 DNA, CDR3 protein. D genes are given only for firm matches. The size entry is marked missing in some rows and otherwise reads once, few, many or a size class.

J gene: TRBJ2-6
D gene: NA
clone size: NA
V gene: TRBV27
CDR3 DNA: TGTGCCAGCAGTTTGGGGGGGCTTGGGGCCAACGTCCTGACTTTC
CDR3 protein: CASSLGGLGANVLTF

J gene: TRBJ2-7
D gene: TRBD2
clone size: NA
V gene: TRBV5-6
CDR3 DNA: TGTGCCAGCAGCGCCCGACTAGCGGGAGGGTACGAGCAGTACTTC
CDR3 protein: CASSARLAGGYEQYF

J gene: TRBJ2-1
D gene: TRBD2
clone size: NA
V gene: TRBV28
CDR3 DNA: TGTGCCAGCGGTAGCGGGAGGGCCTGGGACAATGAGCAGTTCTTC
CDR3 protein: CASGSGRAWDNEQFF

J gene: TRBJ2-7
D gene: NA
clone size: NA
V gene: TRBV3-1/TRBV3-2
CDR3 DNA: TGTGCCAGCAGCCAGAGCGCCCCCTACGAGCAGTACTTC
CDR3 protein: CASSQSAPYEQYF

J gene: TRBJ2-7
D gene: NA
clone size: NA
V gene: TRBV5-6
CDR3 DNA: TGTGCCAGCAGCTTCGGGACATACGAGCAGTACTTC
CDR3 protein: CASSFGTYEQYF

J gene: TRBJ2-3
D gene: NA
clone size: NA
V gene: TRBV7-2
CDR3 DNA: TGTGCCAGCAGCTTGTCTTTAGGGGCCACAGATACGCAGTATTTT
CDR3 protein: CASSLSLGATDTQYF

J gene: TRBJ2-1
D gene: TRBD2
clone size: NA
V gene: TRBV3-1/TRBV3-2
CDR3 DNA: TGTGCCAGCAGCCAGGGGACTAGATCTGATGAGCAGTTCTTC
CDR3 protein: CASSQGTRSDEQFF

J gene: TRBJ1-1
D gene: NA
clone size: NA
V gene: TRBV19
CDR3 DNA: TGTGCCAGTAGTGTATACAGGAACACTGAAGCTTTCTTT
CDR3 protein: CASSVYRNTEAFF

J gene: TRBJ2-7
D gene: NA
clone size: once
V gene: TRBV3-1/TRBV3-2
CDR3 DNA: TGTGCCAGCAGCCAAGATCTTGACAGCCCCTACGAGCAGTACTTC
CDR3 protein: CASSQDLDSPYEQYF

J gene: TRBJ1-1
D gene: NA
clone size: NA
V gene: TRBV3-1/TRBV3-2
CDR3 DNA: TGTGCCAGCAGCCAAGTCGGAGGGACCACTGAAGCTTTCTTT
CDR3 protein: CASSQVGGTTEAFF

J gene: TRBJ2-4
D gene: NA
clone size: NA
V gene: TRBV6-5
CDR3 DNA: TGTGCCAGCAGTTACGGCCAGGGCCTAAACATTCAGTACTTC
CDR3 protein: CASSYGQGLNIQYF

J gene: TRBJ2-7
D gene: NA
clone size: NA
V gene: TRBV6-5
CDR3 DNA: TGTGCCAGCAGTTACTCGGAGTCCTACGAGCAGTACTTC
CDR3 protein: CASSYSESYEQYF

J gene: TRBJ2-7
D gene: TRBD1
clone size: NA
V gene: TRBV27
CDR3 DNA: TGTGCCAGCAGTTTATATCCGGGACAGGGATCCTACGAGCAGTACTTC
CDR3 protein: CASSLYPGQGSYEQYF

J gene: TRBJ2-1
D gene: NA
clone size: NA
V gene: TRBV10-3
CDR3 DNA: TGTGCCATCAGTGAGGTTGGCGGGAACTACAATGAGCAGTTCTTC
CDR3 protein: CAISEVGGNYNEQFF

J gene: TRBJ1-4
D gene: NA
clone size: NA
V gene: TRBV6-6
CDR3 DNA: TGTGCCTCCCGATGGACACCAACTAATGAAAAACTGTTTTTT
CDR3 protein: CASRWTPTNEKLFF

J gene: TRBJ2-7
D gene: TRBD2
clone size: NA
V gene: TRBV7-3
CDR3 DNA: TGTGCCAGCACCAACCGCACGTGGAGCGGGGGGCATTCCTACGAGCAGTACTTC
CDR3 protein: CASTNRTWSGGHSYEQYF

J gene: TRBJ1-2
D gene: TRBD1
clone size: NA
V gene: TRBV7-2
CDR3 DNA: TGTGCCAGCAGCTTAGAGGGACAGACTAACTATGGCTACACCTTC
CDR3 protein: CASSLEGQTNYGYTF

J gene: TRBJ2-5
D gene: TRBD2
clone size: NA
V gene: TRBV4-1
CDR3 DNA: TGCGCCAGCAGCCAAGATCGTACTAGCGGGAGCCAAGAGACCCAGTACTTC
CDR3 protein: CASSQDRTSGSQETQYF

J gene: TRBJ1-4
D gene: TRBD1
clone size: once
V gene: TRBV2
CDR3 DNA: TGTGCCAGCAGTGAACGGACAGGGTCGAATGAAAAACTGTTTTTT
CDR3 protein: CASSERTGSNEKLFF

J gene: TRBJ2-3
D gene: NA
clone size: NA
V gene: TRBV7-2
CDR3 DNA: TGTGCCAGCAGCTTAACCCGGTATAGCACAGATACGCAGTATTTT
CDR3 protein: CASSLTRYSTDTQYF

J gene: TRBJ1-1
D gene: NA
clone size: once
V gene: TRBV15
CDR3 DNA: TGTGCCACCAGCAGAGGTCCCGGAGGGAACACTGAAGCTTTCTTT
CDR3 protein: CATSRGPGGNTEAFF

J gene: TRBJ2-5
D gene: TRBD2
clone size: NA
V gene: TRBV28
CDR3 DNA: TGTGCCAGCAGTCCCCGGACTAGCGGGGGGGAGACCCAGTACTTC
CDR3 protein: CASSPRTSGGETQYF

J gene: TRBJ2-1
D gene: TRBD2
clone size: few
V gene: TRBV28
CDR3 DNA: TGTGCCAGCCATATGGGGGGGTCGCAAAACTACAATGAGCAGTTCTTC
CDR3 protein: CASHMGGSQNYNEQFF

J gene: TRBJ2-7
D gene: TRBD1
clone size: NA
V gene: TRBV4-1
CDR3 DNA: TGCGCCAGCAGCCAGTCGACAGGGGTCTCGGCCGAGCAGTACTTC
CDR3 protein: CASSQSTGVSAEQYF

J gene: TRBJ2-2
D gene: NA
clone size: NA
V gene: TRBV30
CDR3 DNA: TGTGCCTGGAGTGTATTGGGGGCGGGGGAGCTGTTTTTT
CDR3 protein: CAWSVLGAGELFF

J gene: TRBJ2-7
D gene: TRBD1
clone size: NA
V gene: TRBV27
CDR3 DNA: TGTGCCAGCAGTTTTGGGGACAGCTCCTACGAGCAGTACTTC
CDR3 protein: CASSFGDSSYEQYF

J gene: TRBJ2-7
D gene: NA
clone size: NA
V gene: TRBV5-1
CDR3 DNA: TGCGCCAGCAGCTGGGACAACCCCTTTGAGCCCTACGAGCAGTACTTC
CDR3 protein: CASSWDNPFEPYEQYF

J gene: TRBJ2-1
D gene: TRBD2
clone size: NA
V gene: TRBV28
CDR3 DNA: TGTGCCAGCAGTCCGAGAGCGGGGGGGCCCTATAAAGAGTTCTTC
CDR3 protein: CASSPRAGGPYKEFF

J gene: TRBJ2-7
D gene: TRBD2
clone size: NA
V gene: TRBV7-9
CDR3 DNA: TGTGCCAGCAGCCCTAGCGGGGGGGTCCACGAGCAGTACTTC
CDR3 protein: CASSPSGGVHEQYF

J gene: TRBJ1-3
D gene: NA
clone size: few
V gene: TRBV7-8
CDR3 DNA: TGTGCCAGCAGCTTAGTAGGAAACACCATATATTTT
CDR3 protein: CASSLVGNTIYF

J gene: TRBJ1-3
D gene: TRBD1
clone size: NA
V gene: TRBV29-1
CDR3 DNA: TGCAGCTGTCGGGACAGATCAGGAAACACCATATATTTT
CDR3 protein: CSCRDRSGNTIYF

J gene: TRBJ1-4
D gene: TRBD1
clone size: once
V gene: TRBV10-2
CDR3 DNA: TGCGCCAGCAGGGAGACCGGGACAGGGGACGAAAAACTGTTTTTT
CDR3 protein: CASRETGTGDEKLFF

J gene: TRBJ1-1
D gene: NA
clone size: NA
V gene: TRBV3-1/TRBV3-2
CDR3 DNA: TGTGCCAGCAGCCATACAACAGGGCACACTGAAGCTTTCTTT
CDR3 protein: CASSHTTGHTEAFF

J gene: TRBJ2-7
D gene: TRBD2
clone size: once
V gene: TRBV5-1
CDR3 DNA: TGCGCCAGCAGCTTCGGGCCCGGGAGGGACGAGCAGTACTTC
CDR3 protein: CASSFGPGRDEQYF

J gene: TRBJ2-3
D gene: TRBD2
clone size: NA
V gene: TRBV6-6
CDR3 DNA: TGTGCCAGCACTACTAGCGGGGGGTACACAGATACGCAGTATTTT
CDR3 protein: CASTTSGGYTDTQYF

J gene: TRBJ1-4
D gene: TRBD1
clone size: NA
V gene: TRBV29-1
CDR3 DNA: TGCAGCGCGTGCCGGGACAGGGGCTGTGAAAAACTGTTTTTT
CDR3 protein: CSACRDRGCEKLFF

J gene: TRBJ2-1
D gene: TRBD2
clone size: NA
V gene: TRBV18
CDR3 DNA: TGTGCCAGCTCACTAATATACGGGACTAGCGGGAGTAATGAGCAGTTCTTC
CDR3 protein: CASSLIYGTSGSNEQFF

J gene: TRBJ1-1
D gene: NA
clone size: NA
V gene: TRBV27
CDR3 DNA: TGTGCCAGCAGTCGGAGCCCAGTCATGAACACTGAAGCTTTCTTT
CDR3 protein: CASSRSPVMNTEAFF

J gene: TRBJ1-5
D gene: TRBD1
clone size: NA
V gene: TRBV5-5
CDR3 DNA: TGTGCCAGCAGAAAAACAGGGGGTCCCCAGCATTTT
CDR3 protein: CASRKTGGPQHF

J gene: TRBJ2-2
D gene: TRBD2
clone size: NA
V gene: TRBV9
CDR3 DNA: TGTGCCAGCGGACGTAGCGGGAGCACCGGGGAGCTGTTTTTT
CDR3 protein: CASGRSGSTGELFF

J gene: TRBJ1-1
D gene: TRBD1
clone size: NA
V gene: TRBV9
CDR3 DNA: TGTGCCAGCAGCGTAGGATGGGATCAGGGGGCTGACACTGAAGCTTTCTTT
CDR3 protein: CASSVGWDQGADTEAFF